The 13 T cell receptor beta chains reported below all come from one sample, sequenced in a study of blood T cell repertoires in COVID-19. Produced via immunoSEQ multiplex PCR; TCRdb's table is partial and in-frame only. This table holds a few hundred thousand clones, over 75% found once. The sample comprised peripheral blood. The receptors come from a woman in her seventies with COVID-19, enrolled during active disease.

This chain connects TRBV6-5 to TRBJ2-5; 7 positions match TRBD2. Germline V gives CDR1 MNHEY, CDR2 SVGAGI. Trimming took 5 bases from V and 1 from J; bases not matched to a gene: 4. The CDR3 totals 14 residues. CDR3 nucleotide sequence: TGTGCCAGCAGTCTAAGCGGGATCCAAGAGACCCAGTACTTC. It encodes CASSLSGIQETQYF.

This chain links TRBV9 with TRBJ1-6, with 8 bases lining up with TRBD1. Germline CDR1 is SGDLS and CDR2 is YYNGEE. This CDR3 contains 14 residues. The V gene end was trimmed by 7 bases and the J gene end by 5 bases; junction bases not matched to a gene: 5. The chain's CDR3 is CASGQTGDNSPLHF. CDR3 sequence (DNA): TGTGCCAGCGGACAGACAGGGGATAATTCACCCCTCCACTTT.

V gene TRBV7-2 combines with J gene TRBJ1-2; D ambiguous. Trimming stripped 0 bases from V and 4 bases from J, with 12 bases between. The CDR3 is made up of 15 amino acids. Germline loops: CDR1 SGHTA, CDR2 FQGNSA. Written as DNA, the CDR3 is TGTGCCAGCAGCTTAGCTGACGGAGCACCCTATGGCTACACCTTC. It yields the protein CASSLADGAPYGYTF.

The rearrangement links TRBV3-1 (or the pseudogene TRBV3-2) to TRBJ2-5; 10 bases are shared with TRBD1. V lost 0 bases to trimming and J lost 4 bases; unmatched junction nucleotides: 2. Germline values: CDR1 LGHDT, CDR2 YNNKEL (reference sequence). The CDR3 has 15 residues. CDR3 residues: CASSQEGQGIETQYF. The CDR3, as DNA: TGTGCCAGCAGCCAAGAGGGACAGGGGATAGAGACCCAGTACTTC.

The J gene is TRBJ1-5, the V gene TRBV28, with 7 bases that match TRBD1. V dropped 2 bases and J dropped 4; count of bases not matched to a gene: 8. CDR1 is MDHEN, CDR2 SYDVKM, per germline. The CDR3 is 16 residues long. CDR3 residues: CASSLRTGVRNQPQHF. The CDR3 bases are TGTGCCAGCAGTTTACGAACAGGGGTGAGGAATCAGCCCCAGCATTTT.

This chain joins TRBV11-3 and TRBJ2-1; TRBD2 matches 11 bases. The germline V gene has CDR1 SGHNT and CDR2 YENEEA. V lost 4 bases to trimming and J lost 4 bases; unmatched junction nucleotides: 3. The CDR3 has 15 amino acids. CDR3 sequence (DNA): TGTGCCAGCAGCTCCAGACTAGCGGGATACAATGAGCAGTTCTTC. It specifies CASSSRLAGYNEQFF.

J is TRBJ1-1 and V is TRBV30; tentative D call: TRBD1 (6 bases). The germline V and J ends were trimmed by 8 bases and 4 bases, with 11 bases remaining between them. CDR1 and CDR2 from the germline V gene are GTSNPN and SVGIG (reference sequence). The CDR3 sequence is 11 residues long. CDR3: CAKGGSTEAFF. CDR3 DNA: TGTGCCAAAGGGGGTAGCACTGAAGCTTTCTTT.

The chain links TRBV20-1 to TRBJ1-4, with D perhaps matching TRBD1 (5 bases). V lost 7 bases to trimming and J lost 8 bases, with 11 bases between them. CDR3 size: 11 residues. Germline CDR1 and CDR2: DFQATT and SNEGSKA (reference sequence). The CDR3 sequence is CSVRVEEKLFF. CDR3 bases: TGCAGTGTCAGGGTGGAAGAAAAACTGTTTTTT.

V is TRBV10-3 and J is TRBJ1-1; 7 positions agree with TRBD1. The CDR3 contains 13 residues. V lost 5 bases, J lost 1 base, and 1 base stayed unmatched. The germline CDR1 and CDR2 sequences are ENHRY and SYGVKD. CDR3 in DNA: TGTGCCATCAGTCCAGGGGGGAACACTGAAGCTTTCTTT. This gives the protein CAISPGGNTEAFF.

The rearrangement joins TRBV19 to TRBJ1-2; D gene unclear. CDR3 length: 15 residues. Germline V CDR1 and CDR2: LNHDA, SQIVND (reference sequence). Deletions cut 6 bases from V and 4 bases from J, with 18 bases between. The CDR3 DNA reads as TGTGCCAGTAGCTACTTGACACTCACCTTCTATGGCTACACCTTC. It yields the protein CASSYLTLTFYGYTF.

V and J are TRBV30 and TRBJ2-7; D unclear. The CDR3 consists of 12 residues. V lost 0 bases and J lost 1, with 4 bases in between. Germline V gene data show CDR1 as GTSNPN and CDR2 as SVGIG (reference sequence). The DNA for the CDR3 is TGTGCCTGGAGTGTCTATTCCTACGAGCAGTACTTC. Amino acids: CAWSVYSYEQYF. The variable domain in full, completed from reference TRBV30 and TRBJ2-7, reads SQTIHQWPATLVQPVGSPLSLECTVEGTSNPNLYWYRQAAGRGLQLLFYSVGIGQISSEVPQNLSASRPQDRQFILSSKKLLLSDSGFYLCAWSVYSYEQYFGPGTRLTVT.

The V call is TRBV5-1, the J call TRBJ2-5; maybe TRBD1 (6 bases). V was cut by 0 bases and J by 5 bases, with 11 bases left in between. The germline V gene encodes CDR1 SGHRS and CDR2 YFSETQ. This CDR3 is built from 14 residues. The DNA for the CDR3 is TGCGCCAGCAGCTTGGACAGGGAAGGGGAGACCCAGTACTTC. Encoded protein: CASSLDREGETQYF.

The chain employs TRBV9 and TRBJ2-2, with a weak D call TRBD2 (5 bases). V was pared by 0 bases and J by 10 bases, with 16 bases between. There are 15 residues in the CDR3. The germline V gene has CDR1 SGDLS and CDR2 YYNGEE. The CDR3 DNA reads as TGTGCCAGCAGCGTAGCCGACATCTCAGCGGCGGAGCTGTTTTTT. This gives the protein CASSVADISAAELFF.